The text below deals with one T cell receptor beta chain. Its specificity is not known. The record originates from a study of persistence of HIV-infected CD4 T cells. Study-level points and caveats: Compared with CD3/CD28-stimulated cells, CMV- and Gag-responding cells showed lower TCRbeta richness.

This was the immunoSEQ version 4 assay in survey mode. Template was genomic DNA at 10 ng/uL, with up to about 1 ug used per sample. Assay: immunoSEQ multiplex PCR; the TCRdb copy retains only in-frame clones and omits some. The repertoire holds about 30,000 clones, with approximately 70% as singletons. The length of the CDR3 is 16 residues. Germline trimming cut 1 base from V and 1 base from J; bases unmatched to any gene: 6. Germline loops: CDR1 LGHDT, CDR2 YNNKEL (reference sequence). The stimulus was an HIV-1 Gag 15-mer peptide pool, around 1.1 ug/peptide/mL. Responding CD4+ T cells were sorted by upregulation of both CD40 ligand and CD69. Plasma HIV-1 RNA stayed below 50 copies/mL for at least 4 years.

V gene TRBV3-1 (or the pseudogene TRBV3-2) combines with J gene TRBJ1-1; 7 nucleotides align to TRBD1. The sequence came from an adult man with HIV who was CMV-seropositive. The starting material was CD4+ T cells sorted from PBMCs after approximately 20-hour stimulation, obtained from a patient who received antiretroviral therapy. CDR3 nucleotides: TGTGCCAGCAGCCAAGGGACAGGAAGAGGGAACACTGAAGCTTTCTTT. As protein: CASSQGTGRGNTEAFF.